A single T cell receptor beta chain is shown here with its context. Its specificity is not known. The use of a sample-barcoded 5' primer and a J-beta primer mix characterized a second PCR of roughly 6 to 12 cycles. A single record per CDR3 protein comes from TCRdb applying MiXCR to the 5' RACE reads. The data contain 850,000 to 1,000,000 distinct CDR3 sequences, roughly 48% of them seen just once; the ten biggest clones take up roughly an eighth. The sample is drawn from a study of blood T cells in healthy people across ages. Broader study findings: Researchers judged that diversity estimates from one million T cells fell short of true values.

Germline V gene sequence: CDR1 MNHNS, CDR2 SASEGT. V was shortened by 7 bases and J by 2 bases, with 11 bases between the two germline ends. The CDR3 is made up of 14 amino acids. The sequence came from a man aged 25 to 40 in good health. V gene TRBV6-1 combines with J gene TRBJ2-2; D possibly matches TRBD1 or TRBD2 (5 bases each). Source material: blood. In DNA, the CDR3 is TGTGCCAGCATGCACGGGACCAACACCGGGGAGCTGTTTTTT. This sequence encodes CASMHGTNTGELFF.